What follows are 10 T cell receptor beta chains derived from one specimen sequenced in a study of OX40 agonist ivuxolimab in advanced cancers. This table comes from immunoSEQ multiplex PCR, and its TCRdb copy is limited to in-frame clones, with some not included. The table has about 66,000 clones, roughly 80% seen once; the top ten hold 1.6%. Sequenced material: CD4+ or CD8+ T cells sorted from blood, taken in a trial of the OX40 agonist ivuxolimab. All receptors come from an adult with an advanced solid tumor such as melanoma, head and neck, liver or kidney cancer.

This clone was seen a handful of times. The genes are TRBV5-1 and TRBJ2-3; 8 nucleotides match TRBD2. Trimming at V came to 3 bases and at J to 0 bases, leaving 9 bases not matched to a gene. Germline V CDR1 and CDR2: SGHRS, YFSETQ. This CDR3 contains 17 residues. The DNA of the CDR3 is TGCGCCAGCAGCTCCGGACTAGCTGGGGATAGCACAGATACGCAGTATTTT. This encodes CASSSGLAGDSTDTQYF.

This sequence joins TRBV5-1 and TRBJ1-5; TRBD1 is a possible D gene (6 bases). Germline CDR1 SGHRS, CDR2 YFSETQ. V was trimmed by 4 bases and J by 8 bases, leaving 13 bases between them. This CDR3 has 13 residues. Here the CDR3 reads CASSPTGREPQHF. CDR3 sequence (DNA): TGCGCCAGCAGCCCCACAGGGCGTGAGCCCCAGCATTTT.

This clone has a single count. The rearrangement joins TRBV5-1 to TRBJ2-5, with TRBD2 matching 16 bases. The J call is uncertain, as TRBJ2-7 better fits the DNA end. Germline values: CDR1 SGHRS, CDR2 YFSETQ. This CDR3 is 17 amino acids long. In DNA, the CDR3 is TGCGCCAGCAGCCCGGGACTAGCGGGAGGGCCGGACGGCGAGCAGTACTTC. This gives the protein CASSPGLAGGPDGEQYF.

The rearrangement uses TRBV7-3 and TRBJ1-5; D is undetermined. The CDR3 is 15 amino acids. With 2 bases removed from V and 0 bases from J, the gap between germline ends came to 8 bases. The germline V gene has CDR1 SGHTA and CDR2 FQGTGA. CDR3 in amino acids: CASSLLSYSNQPQHF. The CDR3 nucleotides are TGTGCCAGCAGCTTACTTTCCTATAGCAATCAGCCCCAGCATTTT. Filled out from reference TRBV7-3 and TRBJ1-5, the complete variable domain reads GAGVSQTPSNKVTEKGKYVELRCDPISGHTALYWYRQSLGQGPEFLIYFQGTGAADDSGLPNDRFFAVRPEGSVSTLKIQRTERGDSAVYLCASSLLSYSNQPQHFGDGTRLSIL.

The rearrangement joins TRBV11-2 to TRBJ2-3; no definite D call. In germline, CDR1 is SGHAT, CDR2 FQNNGV. Trimming took off 1 base at V and 4 bases at J, with 3 bases between the two ends. The CDR3 is made up of 12 amino acids. CDR3 coding DNA: TGTGCCAGCAGCTTAGGGGCAGATACGCAGTATTTT. Protein sequence: CASSLGADTQYF. Full variable domain (missing parts from reference TRBV11-2 and TRBJ2-3): EAGVAQSPRYKIIEKRQSVAFWCNPISGHATLYWYQQILGQGPKLLIQFQNNGVVDDSQLPKDRFSAERLKGVDSTLKIQPAKLEDSAVYLCASSLGADTQYFGPGTRLTVL.

The genes are TRBV7-3 and TRBJ1-2; 9 bases align to TRBD1. The CDR3 covers 14 residues. Germline V CDR1 and CDR2: SGHTA, FQGTGA. V trimming: 5 bases; J trimming: 2 bases; junction bases outside the gene matches: 3. The CDR3 region has the DNA TGTGCCAGCAGCCGGGACAGGGAGAACTATGGCTACACCTTC. Translating gives CASSRDRENYGYTF. The variable domain in full, with the rest retrieved from reference TRBV7-3 and TRBJ1-2, is GAGVSQTPSNKVTEKGKYVELRCDPISGHTALYWYRQSLGQGPEFLIYFQGTGAADDSGLPNDRFFAVRPEGSVSTLKIQRTERGDSAVYLCASSRDRENYGYTFGSGTRLTVV.

The sample holds a few counts of this clone. The chain joins TRBV4-1 to TRBJ1-2; TRBD1 is a possible D gene (5 bases). The CDR3 runs to 16 residues. Germline assignment: CDR1 MGHRA and CDR2 YSYEKL. Trimming stripped 0 bases from V and 8 bases from J, with 19 bases between. In DNA form, the CDR3 reads TGCGCCAGCAGCCAAGAGCCAGTGGGGGGTTCTTGGGGCTACACCTTC. Translating it yields CASSQEPVGGSWGYTF.

This clone was detected once. The chain links TRBV18 to TRBJ1-1; the D gene is possibly TRBD1 (5 bases). CDR3 size: 14 residues. V was pared by 4 bases and J by 7 bases, with 16 bases between. CDR1 KGHSH and CDR2 LQKENI come from the germline V gene. The CDR3 region has the DNA TGTGCCAGCTCACTATCGGACACGGTCTATGAAGCTTTCTTT. Amino acids: CASSLSDTVYEAFF.

This sequence joins TRBV7-9 and TRBJ2-3; D is unresolved. The V gene's germline CDR1 is SEHNR and CDR2 FQNEAQ (reference sequence). The V end lost 2 bases, the J end lost 10 bases, and 22 bases lay between the germline ends. The CDR3 consists of 16 residues. CDR3 amino acids: CASSLSEPVPSYSQYF. As DNA, the CDR3 is TGTGCCAGCAGCTTATCTGAACCAGTCCCTTCGTATTCGCAGTATTTT.

The chain has TRBV30 and TRBJ2-7, with TRBD1 matching 8 bases. Germline V gene lookup returns CDR1 GTSNPN and CDR2 SVGIG (reference sequence). V trimming: 3 bases; J trimming: 5 bases; junction bases outside the gene matches: 9. This CDR3 has 14 residues. CDR3 sequence (DNA): TGTGCCTGGAGCCCCGCGGCAGGGGGCAACGAGCAGTACTTC. It encodes CAWSPAAGGNEQYF. Full variable domain (outside the CDR3, taken from reference TRBV30 and TRBJ2-7): SQTIHQWPATLVQPVGSPLSLECTVEGTSNPNLYWYRQAAGRGLQLLFYSVGIGQISSEVPQNLSASRPQDRQFILSSKKLLLSDSGFYLCAWSPAAGGNEQYFGPGTRLTVT.